This TCR beta chain was sequenced during a study of T cell responses to AZD1222 COVID-19 vaccine (dated by TCRdb to about 2021). In the study overall: AZD1222 recipients with second doses at about 4 weeks or about 12 weeks were pooled, because spike-specific TCR depth and breadth did not differ between schedules. A total of 230 or so trial participants underwent TCR sequencing, of whom about 210 received two doses of AZD1222 and around 25 received two doses of the MenACWY control vaccine. Trial participants were enrolled into age subgroups of 18-55, 56-69 and 70-plus years, which contained about 150, 28 and 57 TCR-sequenced participants, respectively. General findings and caveats noted by the study authors: Conclusions about previously exposed vaccinees were limited because only a handful of AZD1222 recipients were SARS-CoV-2 seropositive at baseline. Most participants were white British and females outnumbered males, and the authors suggested that clonal diversity may have been underestimated. A significant rise in spike-specific TCR breadth and depth was observed after two AZD1222 doses relative to day 0 and relative to MenACWY recipients. Vaccine-associated CD4 TCRs spanned the whole spike protein, with dominant responses in regions 160-218 and 743-854. Because no day 14 peak-response samples were available, repertoires were characterized only after the peak T cell response. The 56-69-year group was small, and its depth increase did not reach significance, likely because of low power. Epitopes outside the regions mutated in the B.1.351 and B.1.1.7 variants were reportedly recognized by nearly half of the unique spike-specific TCRs.

Taken with the paper, the label for time point translates to: baseline before first vaccination. Samples from vaccinated people were obtained from the UK trials COV001 and COV002, which included a single-blind randomized controlled phase 2/3 trial of AZD1222 (ChAdOx1 nCoV-19) in healthy adults. For TCRbeta chain sequencing, PBMC samples were collected from trial participants at day 0 and at day 28 after the second dose. The CDR3 numbers 12 residues from cysteine through phenylalanine. This entry keeps only the CDR3 DNA: 36 bases, framed from base 1. V is cut by 3 bases and J by 3 bases, and the space between the germline ends is 6 bases. The germline V gene specifies KGHSH as CDR1 and LQKENI as CDR2. Details on this clone: Its binding antigen is unknown. No base quality values were provided; no much bigger clone lies one nucleotide off. This same CDR3 is encoded by further DNA sequences in the sample.

The CDR3 regions of human TCRbeta chains were analyzed by immunosequencing. The published analysis was carried out like this. TCRs in the repertoires were compared against a reference library of SARS-CoV-2-specific TCRs that had been generated with the MIRA antigen-specificity platform. Breadth meant the fraction of unique TCRs that were SARS-CoV-2-associated, whereas depth meant the fraction of total T cells that were SARS-CoV-2-associated. Using the MIRA data, each spike-specific TCR was assigned both to the spike region to which the TCR was reactive and to a CD4 or CD8 class. Log10-transformed breadth and depth values were compared by one-way ANOVA with Sidak's multiple comparisons tests. Imported from immuneACCESS, the table was reduced by TCRdb to in-frame sequences with V and J called. These copies leave out some clones; in studies compared against another copy, an unresolved V gene accounts for under half, and the cause of the remainder is not known. V and J calls and clone size are copied from that table; D and trimming were computed from the DNA. This sample lists 110,000 to 150,000 clones; nearly 95% were detected once. Together, the top ten hold 4.5% to 5.5% of the sample.

The sequencing here drew on peripheral blood, taken on day 0 of AZD1222 vaccination. The sequence was collected from an adult in good health. The chain couples TRBV18 to TRBJ2-7; TRBD2 is a weak D gene call, 5 bases matching. The CDR3 here reads CASSPGSYEQYF. In nucleotides, the sequence is TGTGCCAGCTCACCGGGGAGCTACGAGCAGTACTTC.